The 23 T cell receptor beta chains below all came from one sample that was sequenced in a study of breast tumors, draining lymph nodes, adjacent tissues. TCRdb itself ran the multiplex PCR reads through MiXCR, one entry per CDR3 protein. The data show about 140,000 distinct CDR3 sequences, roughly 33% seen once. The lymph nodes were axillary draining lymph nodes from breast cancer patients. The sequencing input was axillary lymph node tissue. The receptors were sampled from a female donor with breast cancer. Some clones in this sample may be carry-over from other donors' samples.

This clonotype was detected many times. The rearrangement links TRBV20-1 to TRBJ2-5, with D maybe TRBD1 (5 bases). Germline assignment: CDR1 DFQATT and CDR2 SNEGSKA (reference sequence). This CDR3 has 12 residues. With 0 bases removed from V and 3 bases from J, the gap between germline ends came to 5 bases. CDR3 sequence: CSARDREETQYF. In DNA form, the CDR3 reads TGCAGTGCTAGAGACAGGGAAGAGACCCAGTACTTC.

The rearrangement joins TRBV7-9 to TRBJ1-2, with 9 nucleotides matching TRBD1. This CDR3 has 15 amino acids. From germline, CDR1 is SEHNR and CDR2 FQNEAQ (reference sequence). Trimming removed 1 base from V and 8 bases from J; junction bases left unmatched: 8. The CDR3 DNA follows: TGTGCCAGCAGCTTAGAGTCGGGACAGGGAGGCGGCTACACCTTC. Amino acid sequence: CASSLESGQGGGYTF.

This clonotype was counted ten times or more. CDR3 DNA: TGTGCCAGCAGCTTCGTTGGGGGCGGCAATCAGCCCCAGCATTTT. Protein sequence: CASSFVGGGNQPQHF. The chain carries TRBV7-8 and TRBJ1-5; the D gene is possibly TRBD1 (6 bases). Germline lookup yields CDR1 SGHVS and CDR2 FQNEAQ. CDR3 size: 15 residues. With 3 bases removed from V and 2 bases from J, the gap between germline ends came to 11 bases.

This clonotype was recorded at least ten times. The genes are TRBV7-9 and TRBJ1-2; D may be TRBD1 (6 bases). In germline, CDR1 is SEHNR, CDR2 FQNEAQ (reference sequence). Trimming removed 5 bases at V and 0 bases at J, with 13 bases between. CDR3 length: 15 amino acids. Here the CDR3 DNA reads TGTGCCAGCAGCGACCGGGACAAAGCTAACTATGGCTACACCTTC. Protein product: CASSDRDKANYGYTF.

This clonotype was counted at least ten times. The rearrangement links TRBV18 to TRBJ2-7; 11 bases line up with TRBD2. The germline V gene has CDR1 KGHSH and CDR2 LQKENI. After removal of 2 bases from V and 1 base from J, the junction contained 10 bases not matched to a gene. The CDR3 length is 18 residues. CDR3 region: CASSPSAASGGLSYEQYV. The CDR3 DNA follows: TGTGCCAGCTCACCATCCGCGGCTAGCGGGGGGCTGTCCTACGAGCAGTACGTC.

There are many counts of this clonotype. The CDR3 DNA sequence: TGTGCCAGCAGCTTCGGGACAACCTACGAGCAGTACGTC. Translation: CASSFGTTYEQYV. The chain recombines TRBV7-9 with TRBJ2-7; D might be TRBD1 (6 bases). In germline, CDR1 is SEHNR, CDR2 FQNEAQ (reference sequence). This CDR3 contains 13 residues. V lost 3 bases to trimming and J lost 2 bases, with 8 bases between them.

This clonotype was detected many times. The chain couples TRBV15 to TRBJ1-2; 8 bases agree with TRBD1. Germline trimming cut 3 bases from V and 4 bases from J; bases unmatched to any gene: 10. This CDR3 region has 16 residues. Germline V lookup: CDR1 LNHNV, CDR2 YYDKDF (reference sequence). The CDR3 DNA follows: TGTGCCACCAGCAGGGCAGGGGGCGTCCTTGGCTATGGCTACACCTTC. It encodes CATSRAGGVLGYGYTF.

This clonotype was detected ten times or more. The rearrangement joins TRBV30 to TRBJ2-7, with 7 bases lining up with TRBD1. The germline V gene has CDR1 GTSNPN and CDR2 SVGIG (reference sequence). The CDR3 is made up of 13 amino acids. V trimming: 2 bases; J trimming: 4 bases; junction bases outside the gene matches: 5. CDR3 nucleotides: TGTGCCTGGAGTCCAGACAGGGAGTACGAGCAGTACGTC. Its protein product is CAWSPDREYEQYV.

CDR3 loop: CASSPILQGADGYTF. The CDR3 bases are TGTGCCAGCAGTCCAATCCTACAGGGGGCCGATGGCTACACCTTC. The rearrangement joins TRBV6-5 to TRBJ1-2; 9 positions match TRBD1. Germline CDR1 and CDR2: MNHEY and SVGAGI. This CDR3 is 15 amino acids long. With 5 bases clipped from V and 6 bases from J, the junction kept 10 bases outside the gene matches.

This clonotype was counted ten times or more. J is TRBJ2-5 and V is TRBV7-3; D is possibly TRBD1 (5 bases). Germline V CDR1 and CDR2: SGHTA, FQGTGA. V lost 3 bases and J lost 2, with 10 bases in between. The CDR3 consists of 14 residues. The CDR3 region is CASSFGAGQETQYF. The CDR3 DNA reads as TGTGCCAGCAGCTTTGGGGCAGGGCAAGAGACCCAGTACTTC.

The CDR3 protein is CASSIPAGTNTEAFF. CDR3 DNA: TGTGCCAGTAGTATACCAGCAGGGACGAACACTGAAGCTTTCTTT. The chain carries TRBV19 and TRBJ1-1; tentatively, D is TRBD1 (5 bases). V lost 2 bases and J lost 1, with 11 bases in between. In germline, CDR1 is LNHDA, CDR2 SQIVND (reference sequence). The CDR3 length is 15 residues.

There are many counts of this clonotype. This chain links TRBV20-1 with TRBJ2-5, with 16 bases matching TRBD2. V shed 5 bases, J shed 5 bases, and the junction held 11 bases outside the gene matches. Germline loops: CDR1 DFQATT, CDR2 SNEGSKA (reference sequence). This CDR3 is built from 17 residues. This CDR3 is CSAGTSGGAWLGETQYF. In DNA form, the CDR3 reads TGCAGTGCTGGGACTAGCGGGGGGGCCTGGTTGGGCGAGACCCAGTACTTC.

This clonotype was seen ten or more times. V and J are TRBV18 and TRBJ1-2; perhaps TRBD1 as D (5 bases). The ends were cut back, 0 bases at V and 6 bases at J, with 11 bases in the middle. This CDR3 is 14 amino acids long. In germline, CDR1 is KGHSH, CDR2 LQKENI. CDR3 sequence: CASSPPSGMDGYTF. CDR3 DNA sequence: TGTGCCAGCTCACCACCCTCAGGGATGGATGGCTACACCTTC.

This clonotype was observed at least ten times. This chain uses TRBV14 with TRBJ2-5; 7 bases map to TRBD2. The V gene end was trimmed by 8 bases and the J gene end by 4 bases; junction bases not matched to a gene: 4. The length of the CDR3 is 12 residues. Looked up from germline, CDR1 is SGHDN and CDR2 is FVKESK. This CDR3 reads CASGLGRETQYF. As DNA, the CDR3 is TGTGCCAGCGGACTAGGGAGAGAGACCCAGTACTTC. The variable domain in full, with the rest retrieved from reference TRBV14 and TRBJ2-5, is EAGVTQFPSHSVIEKGQTVTLRCDPISGHDNLYWYRRVMGKEIKFLLHFVKESKQDESGMPNNRFLAERTGGTYSTLKVQPAELEDSGVYFCASGLGRETQYFGPGTRLLVL.

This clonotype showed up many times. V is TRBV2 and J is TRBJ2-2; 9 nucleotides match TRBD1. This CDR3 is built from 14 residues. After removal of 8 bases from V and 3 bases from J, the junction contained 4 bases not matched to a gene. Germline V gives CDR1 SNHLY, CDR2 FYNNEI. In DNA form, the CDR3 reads TGTGCCAGCCGGGGGACAGGGTACACCGGGGAGCTGTTTTTT. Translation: CASRGTGYTGELFF.

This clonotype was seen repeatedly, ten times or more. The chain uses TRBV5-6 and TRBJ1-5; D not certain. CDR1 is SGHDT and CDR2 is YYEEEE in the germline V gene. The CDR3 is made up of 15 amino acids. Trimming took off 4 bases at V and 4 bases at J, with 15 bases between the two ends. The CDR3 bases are TGTGCCAGCAGCACCACAGAAAACCAAAATCAGCCCCAGCATTTT. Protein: CASSTTENQNQPQHF.

CDR3 DNA sequence: TGCAGCGTTGCAGTTGCCCCTGGGACAGGGAGGACCGGGGAGCTGTTTTTT. Translation: CSVAVAPGTGRTGELFF. The chain uses TRBV29-1 and TRBJ2-2, with 9 bases fitting TRBD1. CDR1 is SQVTM, CDR2 ANQGSEA, per germline. V lost 4 bases and J lost 5; bases outside the gene matches: 14. The CDR3 extends over 17 amino acids.

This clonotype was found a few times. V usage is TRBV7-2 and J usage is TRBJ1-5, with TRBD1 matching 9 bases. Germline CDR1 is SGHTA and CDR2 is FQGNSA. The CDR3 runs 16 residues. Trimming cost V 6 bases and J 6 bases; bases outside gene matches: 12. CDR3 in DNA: TGTGCCAGCAGTTTATGGGGACAGGGAGGCGGTCAGCCCCAGCATTTT. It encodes CASSLWGQGGGQPQHF.

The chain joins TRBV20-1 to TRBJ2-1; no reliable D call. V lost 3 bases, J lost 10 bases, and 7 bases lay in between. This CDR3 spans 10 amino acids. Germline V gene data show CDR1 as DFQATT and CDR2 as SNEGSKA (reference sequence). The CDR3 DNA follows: TGCAGTGCTAGTATGCGGGAGCAGTTCTTC. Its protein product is CSASMREQFF.

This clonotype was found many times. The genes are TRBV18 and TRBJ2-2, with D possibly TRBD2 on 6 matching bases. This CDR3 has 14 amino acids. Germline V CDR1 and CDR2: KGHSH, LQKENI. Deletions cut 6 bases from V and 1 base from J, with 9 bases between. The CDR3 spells CASSTSQNTGELFF. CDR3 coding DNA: TGTGCCAGCTCGACTAGTCAGAACACCGGGGAGCTGTTTTTT.

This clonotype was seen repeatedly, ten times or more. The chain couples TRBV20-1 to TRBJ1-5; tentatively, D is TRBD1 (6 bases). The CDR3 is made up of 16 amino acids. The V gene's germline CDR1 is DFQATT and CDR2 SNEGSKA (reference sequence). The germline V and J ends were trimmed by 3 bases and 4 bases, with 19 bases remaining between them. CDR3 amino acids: CSASLGQGLFNQPQHF. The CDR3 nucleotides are TGCAGTGCTAGTTTGGGTCAGGGGTTATTTAATCAGCCCCAGCATTTT.

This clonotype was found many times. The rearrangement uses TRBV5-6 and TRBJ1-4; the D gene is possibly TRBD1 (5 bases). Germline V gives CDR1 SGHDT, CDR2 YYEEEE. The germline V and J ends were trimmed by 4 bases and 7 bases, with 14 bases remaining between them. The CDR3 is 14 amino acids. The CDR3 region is CASSPGRQSEKLFF. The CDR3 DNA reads TGTGCCAGCAGCCCGGGACGGCAGAGTGAAAAACTGTTTTTT.

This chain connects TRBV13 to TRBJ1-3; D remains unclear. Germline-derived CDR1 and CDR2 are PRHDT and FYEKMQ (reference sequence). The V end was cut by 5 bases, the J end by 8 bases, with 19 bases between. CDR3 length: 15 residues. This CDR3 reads CASSPPIRGGYTIYF. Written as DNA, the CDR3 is TGTGCCAGCAGCCCGCCGATTCGGGGAGGCTACACCATATATTTT.